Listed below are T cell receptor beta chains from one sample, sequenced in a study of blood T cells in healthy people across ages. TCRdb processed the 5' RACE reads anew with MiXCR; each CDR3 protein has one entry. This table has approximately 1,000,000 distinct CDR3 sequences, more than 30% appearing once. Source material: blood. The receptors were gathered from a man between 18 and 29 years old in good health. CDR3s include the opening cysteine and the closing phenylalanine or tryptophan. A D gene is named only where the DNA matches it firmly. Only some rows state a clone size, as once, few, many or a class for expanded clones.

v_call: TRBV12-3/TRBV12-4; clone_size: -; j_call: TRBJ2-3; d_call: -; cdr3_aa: CASSFRLAEDTQYF; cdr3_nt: TGTGCCAGCAGTTTTAGGTTAGCAGAGGATACGCAGTATTTT
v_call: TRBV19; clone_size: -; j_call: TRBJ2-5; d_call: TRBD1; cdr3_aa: CASSVGQNQETQYF; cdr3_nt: TGTGCCAGTAGTGTGGGACAGAACCAAGAGACCCAGTACTTC
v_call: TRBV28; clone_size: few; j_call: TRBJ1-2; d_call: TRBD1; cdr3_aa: CASSTAGTGSYGYTF; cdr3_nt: TGTGCCAGCAGCACCGCTGGGACAGGGTCGTATGGCTACACCTTC
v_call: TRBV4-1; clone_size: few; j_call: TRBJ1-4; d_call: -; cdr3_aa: CASSQGGVEKLFF; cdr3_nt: TGCGCCAGCAGCCAAGGCGGCGTCGAAAAACTGTTTTTT
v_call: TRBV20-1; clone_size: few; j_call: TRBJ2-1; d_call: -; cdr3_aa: CSVGPLGGPNNEQFF; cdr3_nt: TGCAGTGTCGGACCCCTCGGGGGGCCTAACAATGAGCAGTTCTTC
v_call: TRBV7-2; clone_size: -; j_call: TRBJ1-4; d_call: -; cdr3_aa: CANSLRDRILNEKLFF; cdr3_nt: TGTGCCAACAGCTTACGAGACAGGATACTGAATGAAAAACTGTTTTTT
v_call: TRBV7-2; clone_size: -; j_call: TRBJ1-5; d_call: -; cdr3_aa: CASSCRGGQPQHF; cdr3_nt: TGTGCCAGCAGCTGCAGGGGAGGGCAGCCCCAGCATTTT
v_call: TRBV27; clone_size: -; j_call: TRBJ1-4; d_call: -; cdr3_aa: CASSLGRGRINEKLFF; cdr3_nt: TGTGCCAGCAGTTTAGGACGGGGGAGGATAAATGAAAAACTGTTTTTT
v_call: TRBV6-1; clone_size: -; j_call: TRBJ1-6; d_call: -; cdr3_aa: CAGGWETDNSPLHF; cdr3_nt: TGTGCCGGTGGGTGGGAGACCGATAATTCACCCCTCCACTTT
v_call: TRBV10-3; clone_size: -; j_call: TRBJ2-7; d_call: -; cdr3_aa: CAIRPNSYEQYF; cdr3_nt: TGTGCCATCAGACCAAACTCCTACGAGCAGTACTTC
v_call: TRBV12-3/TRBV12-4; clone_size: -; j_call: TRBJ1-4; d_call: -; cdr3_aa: CASSVIGNEKLFF; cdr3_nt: TGTGCCAGCAGTGTAATTGGTAATGAAAAACTGTTTTTT
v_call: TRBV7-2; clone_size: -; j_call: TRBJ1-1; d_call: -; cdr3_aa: CASSLGGILNTEAFF; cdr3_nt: TGTGCCAGCAGCTTAGGTGGGATTTTAAACACTGAAGCTTTCTTT
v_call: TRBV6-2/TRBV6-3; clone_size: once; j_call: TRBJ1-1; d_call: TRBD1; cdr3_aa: CASSRTIRQGSGTEAFF; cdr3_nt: TGTGCCAGCAGCCGGACTATAAGACAGGGTTCGGGCACTGAAGCTTTCTTT
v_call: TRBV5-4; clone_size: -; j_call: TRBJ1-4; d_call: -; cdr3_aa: CASSLDSGASEKLFF; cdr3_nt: TGTGCCAGCAGCTTGGATTCCGGGGCAAGTGAAAAACTGTTTTTT
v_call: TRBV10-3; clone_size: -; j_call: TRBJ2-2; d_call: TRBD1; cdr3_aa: CAIKAGTGITGELFF; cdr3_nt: TGTGCCATCAAAGCAGGGACAGGAATCACCGGGGAGCTGTTTTTT
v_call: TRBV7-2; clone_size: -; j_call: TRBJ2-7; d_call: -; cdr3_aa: CVSSLGDYEQYF; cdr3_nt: TGTGTCAGCAGCTTGGGCGACTACGAGCAGTACTTC
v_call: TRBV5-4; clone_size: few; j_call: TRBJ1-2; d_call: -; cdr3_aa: CASSSGHSNYGYTF; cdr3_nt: TGTGCCAGCAGCTCGGGGCACTCAAACTATGGCTACACCTTC
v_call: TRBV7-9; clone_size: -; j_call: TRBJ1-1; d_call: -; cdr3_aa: CASSLSGYAFF; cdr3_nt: TGTGCCAGCAGCTTAAGTGGATACGCTTTCTTT
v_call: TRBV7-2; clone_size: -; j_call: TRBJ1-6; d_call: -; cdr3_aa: CASKAPNSPLHF; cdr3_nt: TGTGCCAGCAAAGCTCCTAATTCACCCCTCCACTTT
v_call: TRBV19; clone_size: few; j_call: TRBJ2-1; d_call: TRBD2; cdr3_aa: CASSVISGGRDEQFF; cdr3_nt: TGTGCCAGTAGTGTTATTAGCGGGGGGAGGGATGAGCAGTTCTTC
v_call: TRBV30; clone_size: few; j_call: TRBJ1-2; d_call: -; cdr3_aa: CAWSRDPPNYGYTF; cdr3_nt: TGTGCCTGGAGCCGGGACCCTCCTAACTATGGCTACACCTTC
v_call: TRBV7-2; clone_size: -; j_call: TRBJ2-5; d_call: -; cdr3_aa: CASSSSKTGRQETQYF; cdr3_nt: TGTGCCAGCAGTTCATCCAAGACTGGGAGGCAAGAGACCCAGTACTTC
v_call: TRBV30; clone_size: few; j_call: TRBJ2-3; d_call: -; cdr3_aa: CAGGWGTRTDTQYF; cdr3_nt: TGTGCCGGAGGTTGGGGTACCCGCACAGATACGCAGTATTTT
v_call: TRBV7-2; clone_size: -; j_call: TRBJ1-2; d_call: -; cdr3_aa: CASRLRGWGYTF; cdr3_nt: TGTGCCAGCAGACTTAGGGGTTGGGGCTACACCTTC
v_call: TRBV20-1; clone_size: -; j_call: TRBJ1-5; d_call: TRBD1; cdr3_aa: CSVTGGYDQPQHF; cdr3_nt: TGCAGTGTTACAGGGGGGTATGATCAGCCCCAGCATTTT
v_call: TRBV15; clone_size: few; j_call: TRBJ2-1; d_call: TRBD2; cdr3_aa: CATSRDLASGYNEQFF; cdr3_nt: TGTGCCACCAGCAGAGATTTGGCTAGCGGTTACAATGAGCAGTTCTTC
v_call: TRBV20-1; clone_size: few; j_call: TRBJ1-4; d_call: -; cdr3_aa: CSASRGREGEKLFF; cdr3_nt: TGCAGTGCTAGCCGAGGCAGGGAGGGAGAAAAACTGTTTTTT
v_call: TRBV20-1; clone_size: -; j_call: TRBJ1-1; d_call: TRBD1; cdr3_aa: CSASRDRVSDTEAFF; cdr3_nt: TGCAGTGCTAGCAGGGACAGGGTTTCGGACACTGAAGCTTTCTTT
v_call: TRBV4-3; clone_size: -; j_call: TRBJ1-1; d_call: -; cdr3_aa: CASSQDTGQLQNTEAFF; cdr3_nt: TGCGCCAGCAGCCAAGACACAGGGCAGCTCCAGAACACTGAAGCTTTCTTT
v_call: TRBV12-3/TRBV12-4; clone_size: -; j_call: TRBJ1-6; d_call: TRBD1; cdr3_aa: CASRPGTGDNSPLHF; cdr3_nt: TGTGCCAGCAGACCCGGGACAGGGGATAATTCACCCCTCCACTTT
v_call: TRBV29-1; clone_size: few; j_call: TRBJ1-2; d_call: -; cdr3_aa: CSVEETAYGYTF; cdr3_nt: TGCAGCGTCGAAGAGACAGCCTATGGCTACACCTTC
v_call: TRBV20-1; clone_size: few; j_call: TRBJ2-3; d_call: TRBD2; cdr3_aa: CSARVRGGAVDTQYF; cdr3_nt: TGCAGTGCTAGAGTGCGCGGGGGGGCGGTAGATACGCAGTATTTT
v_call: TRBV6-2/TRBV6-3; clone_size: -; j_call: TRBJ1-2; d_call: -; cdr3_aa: CASSYSGFGYGYTF; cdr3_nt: TGTGCCAGCAGTTACTCGGGCTTCGGGTATGGCTACACCTTC
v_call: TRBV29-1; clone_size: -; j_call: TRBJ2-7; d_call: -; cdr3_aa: CSVARGAEQYF; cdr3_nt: TGCAGCGTCGCCAGGGGGGCCGAGCAGTACTTC
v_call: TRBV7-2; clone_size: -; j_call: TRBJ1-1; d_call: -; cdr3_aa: CASSSWTRGDTEAFF; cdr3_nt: TGTGCCAGCAGCTCCTGGACACGAGGGGACACTGAAGCTTTCTTT
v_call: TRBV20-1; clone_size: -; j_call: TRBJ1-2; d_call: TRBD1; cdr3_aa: CSAPGQNYGHTF; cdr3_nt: TGCAGTGCGCCGGGACAGAACTATGGCCACACCTTC
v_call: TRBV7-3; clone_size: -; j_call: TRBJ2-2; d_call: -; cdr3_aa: CASSSNLDRMNTGELFF; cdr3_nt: TGTGCCAGCAGCTCGAATCTGGACAGAATGAACACCGGGGAGCTGTTTTTT
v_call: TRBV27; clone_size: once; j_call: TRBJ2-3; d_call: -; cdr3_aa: CASSPLDPMTDTQYF; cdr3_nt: TGTGCCAGCAGTCCCCTGGACCCTATGACAGATACGCAGTATTTT
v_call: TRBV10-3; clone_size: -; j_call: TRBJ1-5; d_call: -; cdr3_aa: CAISDIPLNQPQHF; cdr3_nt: TGTGCCATCAGTGACATCCCCTTAAATCAGCCCCAGCATTTT
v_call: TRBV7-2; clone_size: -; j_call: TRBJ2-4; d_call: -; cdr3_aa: CASSFLTRLAKNIQYF; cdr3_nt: TGTGCCAGCAGCTTCTTGACCCGTTTAGCCAAAAACATTCAGTACTTC
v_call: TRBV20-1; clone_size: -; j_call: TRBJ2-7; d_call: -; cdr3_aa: CSASGIARSYEQYF; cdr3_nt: TGCAGTGCCTCGGGGATCGCCAGGTCCTACGAGCAGTACTTC
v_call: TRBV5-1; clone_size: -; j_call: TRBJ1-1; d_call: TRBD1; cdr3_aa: CASSFQPFGTGDGMNTEAFF; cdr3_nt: TGCGCCAGCAGCTTCCAACCCTTCGGGACAGGGGATGGCATGAACACTGAAGCTTTCTTT
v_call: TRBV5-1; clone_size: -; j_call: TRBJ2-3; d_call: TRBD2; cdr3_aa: CASTPEGIRGGHPDTQYF; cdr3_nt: TGCGCCAGCACTCCGGAGGGGATACGGGGGGGCCATCCAGATACGCAGTATTTT
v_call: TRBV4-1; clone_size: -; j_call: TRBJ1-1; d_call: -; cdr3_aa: CASSQVAGSDTEAFF; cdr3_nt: TGCGCCAGCAGCCAAGTGGCAGGGAGTGACACTGAAGCTTTCTTT
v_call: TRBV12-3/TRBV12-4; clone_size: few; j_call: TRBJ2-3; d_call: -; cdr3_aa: CASTWGAREDTQYF; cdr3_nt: TGTGCCAGCACCTGGGGGGCTAGGGAAGATACGCAGTATTTT
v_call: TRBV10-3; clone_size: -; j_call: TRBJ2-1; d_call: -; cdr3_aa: CAISEGGTKDKFF; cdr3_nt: TGTGCCATCAGTGAAGGGGGGACTAAAGATAAGTTCTTC
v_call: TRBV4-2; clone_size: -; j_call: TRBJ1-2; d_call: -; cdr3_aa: CASSQETSNPYGYTF; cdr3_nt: TGTGCCAGCAGCCAAGAGACATCCAACCCCTATGGCTACACCTTC